The rows below give T cell receptor beta chains drawn from one sample of a study of beta chain features in type 1 diabetes. Generated by immunoSEQ multiplex PCR, the TCRdb table keeps only in-frame clones and is missing some. In the table there are 550,000 to 850,000 clones, about an eighth of which are singletons. The sequenced sample consisted of naive CD4+ T cells from blood. The receptors stem from a man aged 18 to 29 with type 1 diabetes. Both conserved end residues are part of each CDR3. Fields, in order: V gene, D gene, clone size, J gene, CDR3 protein, CDR3 DNA. A D gene is named only where the DNA matches it firmly. Not every row has a clone size; where given, it reads once, few, many or a size class.

V gene: TRBV7-9; D gene: -; clone size: few; J gene: TRBJ2-3; CDR3 protein: CASSLGWGDTQYF; CDR3 DNA: TGTGCCAGCAGCTTAGGTTGGGGAGATACGCAGTATTTT
V gene: TRBV11-1; D gene: -; clone size: -; J gene: TRBJ2-5; CDR3 protein: CASRGQGGETQYF; CDR3 DNA: TGTGCCAGTCGGGGGCAGGGCGGCGAGACCCAGTACTTC
V gene: TRBV10-2; D gene: -; clone size: -; J gene: TRBJ2-4; CDR3 protein: CASRSEVRGEDDIQYF; CDR3 DNA: TGCGCCAGCAGGAGTGAGGTGAGGGGTGAGGATGACATTCAGTACTTC
V gene: TRBV5-4; D gene: -; clone size: few; J gene: TRBJ2-1; CDR3 protein: CASSPVSGEQFF; CDR3 DNA: TGTGCCAGCAGCCCCGTGAGTGGTGAGCAGTTCTTC
V gene: TRBV25-1; D gene: TRBD1; clone size: -; J gene: TRBJ1-1; CDR3 protein: CASSETGGTGVAFF; CDR3 DNA: TGTGCCAGCAGTGAGACAGGGGGGACCGGCGTGGCTTTCTTT
V gene: TRBV11-3; D gene: -; clone size: few; J gene: TRBJ1-5; CDR3 protein: CASSSDKNQPQHF; CDR3 DNA: TGTGCCAGCAGCTCTGACAAAAATCAGCCCCAGCATTTT
V gene: TRBV7-2; D gene: -; clone size: -; J gene: TRBJ1-1; CDR3 protein: CASSLSGMNTEAFF; CDR3 DNA: TGTGCCAGCAGCTTATCGGGTATGAACACTGAAGCTTTCTTT
V gene: TRBV7-2; D gene: -; clone size: few; J gene: TRBJ1-6; CDR3 protein: CASRATARFNSPLHF; CDR3 DNA: TGTGCCAGCAGAGCCACGGCGCGGTTTAATTCACCCCTCCACTTT
V gene: TRBV30; D gene: -; clone size: -; J gene: TRBJ2-6; CDR3 protein: CAMGFSGANVLTF; CDR3 DNA: TGTGCCATGGGCTTTTCTGGGGCCAACGTCCTGACTTTC
V gene: TRBV4-2; D gene: -; clone size: -; J gene: TRBJ2-1; CDR3 protein: CASSQGGTVYNEQFF; CDR3 DNA: TGTGCCAGCAGCCAAGGGGGGACTGTCTACAATGAGCAGTTCTTC
V gene: TRBV25-1; D gene: -; clone size: -; J gene: TRBJ2-1; CDR3 protein: CASSEFVQWGSEQFF; CDR3 DNA: TGTGCCAGCAGTGAATTCGTCCAGTGGGGTTCCGAGCAGTTCTTC
V gene: TRBV6-5; D gene: -; clone size: -; J gene: TRBJ1-6; CDR3 protein: CASSFGGTRNSPLHF; CDR3 DNA: TGTGCCAGCAGTTTTGGGGGCACCAGGAATTCACCCCTCCACTTT
V gene: TRBV5-1; D gene: TRBD1; clone size: -; J gene: TRBJ1-1; CDR3 protein: CASSFLDRVEAFF; CDR3 DNA: TGCGCCAGCAGCTTTCTTGACAGGGTGGAAGCTTTCTTT
V gene: TRBV19; D gene: -; clone size: -; J gene: TRBJ1-2; CDR3 protein: CASSSGFHGYTF; CDR3 DNA: TGTGCCAGTAGTTCCGGTTTCCATGGCTACACCTTC
V gene: TRBV6-4; D gene: -; clone size: few; J gene: TRBJ1-3; CDR3 protein: CASSENYGSGNTIYF; CDR3 DNA: TGTGCCAGCAGTGAGAACTACGGCTCTGGAAACACCATATATTTT
V gene: TRBV7-8; D gene: -; clone size: -; J gene: TRBJ2-1; CDR3 protein: CASSSKRTETYNEQFF; CDR3 DNA: TGTGCCAGCAGCAGTAAACGGACTGAAACCTACAATGAGCAGTTCTTC
V gene: TRBV7-2; D gene: -; clone size: -; J gene: TRBJ2-7; CDR3 protein: CASSMQQETYEQYF; CDR3 DNA: TGTGCCAGCAGCATGCAACAGGAGACCTACGAGCAGTACTTC
V gene: TRBV4-1; D gene: TRBD2; clone size: few; J gene: TRBJ2-3; CDR3 protein: CASSPRLAGTDTQYF; CDR3 DNA: TGCGCCAGCAGCCCCAGACTAGCTGGCACAGATACGCAGTATTTT
V gene: TRBV29-1; D gene: -; clone size: -; J gene: TRBJ2-3; CDR3 protein: CSVEDRTGSGIDTQYF; CDR3 DNA: TGCAGCGTTGAAGATCGTACGGGGTCGGGTATAGATACGCAGTATTTT
V gene: TRBV27; D gene: -; clone size: few; J gene: TRBJ1-2; CDR3 protein: CASSPLTNYGYTF; CDR3 DNA: TGTGCCAGCAGTCCACTCACTAACTATGGCTACACCTTC
V gene: TRBV29-1; D gene: -; clone size: -; J gene: TRBJ2-1; CDR3 protein: CSGGTALSYNEQFF; CDR3 DNA: TGCAGCGGCGGGACAGCCCTCTCCTACAATGAGCAGTTCTTC
V gene: TRBV11-3; D gene: -; clone size: -; J gene: TRBJ2-5; CDR3 protein: CASSRGYETQYF; CDR3 DNA: TGTGCCAGCAGCAGGGGGTACGAGACCCAGTACTTC
V gene: TRBV7-9; D gene: -; clone size: -; J gene: TRBJ1-6; CDR3 protein: CASSLGDTADSPLHF; CDR3 DNA: TGTGCCAGCAGCTTGGGGGATACAGCGGATTCACCCCTCCACTTT
V gene: TRBV19; D gene: TRBD1; clone size: -; J gene: TRBJ1-1; CDR3 protein: CASSRKTGGNTEAFF; CDR3 DNA: TGTGCCAGTAGTCGAAAGACAGGGGGGAACACTGAAGCTTTCTTT
V gene: TRBV2; D gene: -; clone size: -; J gene: TRBJ1-4; CDR3 protein: CANREGRLGEKLFF; CDR3 DNA: TGTGCCAACAGGGAAGGCAGATTGGGTGAAAAACTGTTTTTT
V gene: TRBV4-1; D gene: -; clone size: few; J gene: TRBJ2-5; CDR3 protein: CASARAIQETQYF; CDR3 DNA: TGCGCCAGCGCTCGGGCAATCCAAGAGACCCAGTACTTC
V gene: TRBV5-6; D gene: -; clone size: -; J gene: TRBJ2-7; CDR3 protein: CASSLAGNYEQYF; CDR3 DNA: TGTGCCAGCAGCTTGGCAGGGAACTACGAGCAGTACTTC
V gene: TRBV5-1; D gene: -; clone size: few; J gene: TRBJ2-1; CDR3 protein: CASSAPPAYNEQFF; CDR3 DNA: TGCGCCAGCAGCGCCCCACCAGCCTACAATGAGCAGTTCTTC
V gene: TRBV4-1; D gene: -; clone size: few; J gene: TRBJ1-4; CDR3 protein: CASSQLAGKDNEKLFF; CDR3 DNA: TGCGCCAGCAGCCAACTCGCGGGCAAAGATAATGAAAAACTGTTTTTT
V gene: TRBV5-6; D gene: -; clone size: few; J gene: TRBJ2-7; CDR3 protein: CASSFRGRGDYEQYF; CDR3 DNA: TGTGCCAGCAGCTTCAGGGGTAGAGGGGACTACGAGCAGTACTTC
V gene: TRBV7-2; D gene: TRBD1; clone size: few; J gene: TRBJ1-1; CDR3 protein: CASSLPDRVVNTEAFF; CDR3 DNA: TGTGCCAGCAGCTTACCCGACAGGGTGGTTAACACTGAAGCTTTCTTT
V gene: TRBV30; D gene: -; clone size: -; J gene: TRBJ1-4; CDR3 protein: CAWSSLTGFNEKLFF; CDR3 DNA: TGTGCCTGGAGTTCCCTGACAGGCTTTAATGAAAAACTGTTTTTT
V gene: TRBV29-1; D gene: -; clone size: -; J gene: TRBJ2-7; CDR3 protein: CSVMGTATLHEQYF; CDR3 DNA: TGCAGCGTTATGGGGACGGCCACCCTCCACGAGCAGTACTTC
V gene: TRBV28; D gene: -; clone size: few; J gene: TRBJ1-1; CDR3 protein: CASSSHTLDSEAFF; CDR3 DNA: TGTGCCAGCAGTTCCCATACCTTGGACAGTGAAGCTTTCTTT
V gene: TRBV27; D gene: -; clone size: -; J gene: TRBJ1-2; CDR3 protein: CASSTRTTGAAPYGYTF; CDR3 DNA: TGTGCCAGCAGTACCCGAACGACAGGAGCCGCACCTTATGGCTACACCTTC
V gene: TRBV2; D gene: -; clone size: -; J gene: TRBJ1-1; CDR3 protein: CASSEADANTEAFF; CDR3 DNA: TGTGCCAGCAGTGAAGCGGATGCCAACACTGAAGCTTTCTTT
V gene: TRBV5-1; D gene: -; clone size: -; J gene: TRBJ2-1; CDR3 protein: CASSLESGVISYNEQFF; CDR3 DNA: TGCGCCAGCAGCTTGGAGTCAGGGGTCATCTCCTACAATGAGCAGTTCTTC
V gene: TRBV30; D gene: -; clone size: -; J gene: TRBJ1-4; CDR3 protein: CAWSAGHAEKLFF; CDR3 DNA: TGTGCCTGGAGCGCAGGACATGCGGAAAAACTGTTTTTT
V gene: TRBV11-2; D gene: TRBD1; clone size: -; J gene: TRBJ2-7; CDR3 protein: CASSPRQGVTYEQYF; CDR3 DNA: TGTGCCAGCAGCCCAAGACAGGGTGTTACCTACGAGCAGTACTTC